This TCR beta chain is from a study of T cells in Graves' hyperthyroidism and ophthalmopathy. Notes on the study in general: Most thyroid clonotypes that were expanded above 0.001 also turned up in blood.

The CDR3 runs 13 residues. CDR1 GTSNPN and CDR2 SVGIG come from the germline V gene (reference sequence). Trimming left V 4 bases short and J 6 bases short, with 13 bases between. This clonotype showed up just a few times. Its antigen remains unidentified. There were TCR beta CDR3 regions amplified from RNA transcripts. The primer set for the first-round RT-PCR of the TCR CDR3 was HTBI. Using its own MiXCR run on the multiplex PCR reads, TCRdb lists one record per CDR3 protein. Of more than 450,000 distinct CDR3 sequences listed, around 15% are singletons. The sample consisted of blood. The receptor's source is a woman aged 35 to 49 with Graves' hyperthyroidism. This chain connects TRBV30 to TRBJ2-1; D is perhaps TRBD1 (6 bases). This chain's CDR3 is CAWTRGYLNEQFF. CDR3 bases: TGTGCCTGGACCAGGGGTTACCTCAATGAGCAGTTCTTC.